This T cell receptor (beta chain) originates from a study of human T cells and chemical hapten exposure. Study overall: From small differences in pooled library volume came most of the variation in per-sample TCR yields.

The time point is: patch test 1, 2 weeks after DPC sensitization. Treatment in this sample: therapeutic diphenylcyclopropenone sensitization with weekly scalp DPC. V lost 1 base and J lost 3, with 13 bases in between. The CDR3 is made up of 15 amino acids. Germline V gives CDR1 LGHNA, CDR2 YSLEER. One entry per CDR3 protein results from TCRdb running MiXCR on the RACE reads. The profile covers 79,000 or so distinct CDR3 sequences, with 25% to 40% appearing a single time and roughly 10% taken by the ten largest. This clonotype was obtained from a man aged 35-49 years with alopecia areata. Some clones in this sample may be carry-over from other donors' samples. Material: whole blood, obtained in connection with sensitization to the hapten diphenylcyclopropenone (DPC). V usage is TRBV4-3 and J usage is TRBJ2-7; a weak D match, TRBD1 (6 bases). The CDR3 reads CASSQGTGTNYEQYF. CDR3 coding DNA: TGCGCCAGCAGCCAAGGGACCGGGACAAACTACGAGCAGTACTTC.